Shown below are 20 T cell receptor beta chains from a single sample sequenced in a study of shared clonotypes between healthy human individuals. Sequencing used immunoSEQ multiplex PCR; TCRdb keeps in-frame clones, though not all of them. The sample holds some 500,000 clones; 79% are singletons and the top ten take approximately 12%. The specimen sequenced was PBMCs. The receptor set was obtained from a woman aged 40-49 years in good health. Some clones in this sample may be carry-over from other donors' samples.

This chain uses TRBV7-8 with TRBJ1-2, with 7 bases that match TRBD1. Losses at the gene ends were 4 bases for V and 5 bases for J; bases not matched to a gene: 13. The CDR3 consists of 16 residues. From germline, CDR1 is SGHVS and CDR2 FQNEAQ. CDR3 amino acids: CASSSSPGQRGYGYTF. CDR3 sequence (DNA): TGTGCCAGCAGCTCATCACCGGGACAGAGAGGATATGGCTACACCTTC.

V is TRBV5-1 and J is TRBJ2-3; tentatively, D is TRBD1 (6 bases). The CDR3 runs 14 residues. Trimming shortened V by 5 bases and J by 3 bases, and 13 bases separated the two germline ends. Germline V gene sequence: CDR1 SGHRS, CDR2 YFSETQ. The CDR3 reads CASSQDRRTDTQYF. In DNA form, the CDR3 reads TGCGCCAGCAGTCAGGACAGAAGGACAGATACGCAGTATTTT.

The chain joins TRBV5-1 to TRBJ2-2, with TRBD2 identical over 9 bases. CDR3 length: 14 amino acids. The germline CDR1 and CDR2 sequences are SGHRS and YFSETQ. The V gene end was trimmed by 4 bases and the J gene end by 5 bases; junction bases not matched to a gene: 3. CDR3 nucleotides: TGCGCCAGCAGCGTAGCGGGAGTAACCGGGGAGCTGTTTTTT. It specifies CASSVAGVTGELFF.

This clone was detected once. The chain combines TRBV27 with TRBJ2-7, with D uncertain. V gave up 3 bases and J gave up 3 bases, with 3 bases separating them. The CDR3 spans 11 residues. Germline V gene lookup returns CDR1 MNHEY and CDR2 SMNVEV (reference sequence). CDR3 sequence: CASSFNYEQYF. The CDR3 DNA is TGTGCCAGCAGTTTCAACTACGAGCAGTACTTC.

The rearrangement uses TRBV25-1 and TRBJ1-2; D is unresolved. From germline, CDR1 is MGHDK and CDR2 SYGVNS. The CDR3 has 13 residues. Trimming cost V 6 bases and J 1 base, with 9 bases left between them. CDR3 loop: CASSRAVNYGYTF. CDR3 nucleotide sequence: TGTGCCAGCAGCAGAGCCGTTAACTATGGCTACACCTTC.

This clone was recorded at least ten times. Other DNA variants within this sample encode the same CDR3. This sequence joins TRBV5-1 and TRBJ2-2; 8 nucleotides line up with TRBD2. This CDR3 is 15 amino acids long. Germline loops: CDR1 SGHRS, CDR2 YFSETQ. The V and J ends lost 2 bases and 3 bases, in that order; junction bases with no gene match: 3. CDR3 region: CASSFETSDTGELFF. CDR3 DNA sequence: TGCGCCAGCAGCTTCGAGACTAGCGACACCGGGGAGCTGTTTTTT.

The V gene is TRBV18, the J gene TRBJ2-5, with D perhaps TRBD2 (6 bases). Germline CDR1 and CDR2: KGHSH and LQKENI. There are 13 residues in the CDR3. V was pared by 8 bases and J by 1 base, with 11 bases between. This CDR3 is CASSWTTQETQYF. CDR3 DNA sequence: TGTGCCAGCAGCTGGACTACCCAAGAGACCCAGTACTTC. Full variable domain (missing parts from reference TRBV18 and TRBJ2-5): NAGVMQNPRHLVRRRGQEARLRCSPMKGHSHVYWYRQLPEEGLKFMVYLQKENIIDESGMPKERFSAEFPKEGPSILRIQQVVRGDSAAYFCASSWTTQETQYFGPGTRLLVL.

Concerning this clone: The same CDR3 is also encoded by other DNA sequences in this sample. J is TRBJ1-4 and V is TRBV7-9; no clear D gene. The CDR3 covers 14 residues. Germline values: CDR1 SEHNR, CDR2 FQNEAQ (reference sequence). The V and J ends lost 5 bases and 0 bases respectively, with 7 bases between them. DNA of the CDR3: TGTGCCAGCAGCCCCGGAGCAACTAATGAAAAACTGTTTTTT. Encoded protein: CASSPGATNEKLFF.

V and J are TRBV5-6 and TRBJ2-4; D is unclear. The germline V and J ends were trimmed by 3 bases and 0 bases, with 10 bases remaining between them. This CDR3 region has 15 residues. Germline CDR1 and CDR2: SGHDT and YYEEEE. CDR3: CASSSYRLAKNIQYF. CDR3 nucleotides: TGTGCCAGCAGCTCCTACAGATTAGCCAAAAACATTCAGTACTTC.

The rearrangement uses TRBV4-2 and TRBJ2-3; 13 bases map to TRBD2. Per germline, CDR1 LGHNA and CDR2 YNFKEQ. The CDR3 spans 18 residues. The V and J ends lost 1 base and 9 bases, in that order; junction bases with no gene match: 13. Written as DNA, the CDR3 is TGTGCCAGCAGCCAAGGTACTAGCGGGAGGGCCGACAGAGAGACGCAGTATTTT. The encoded protein is CASSQGTSGRADRETQYF.

Of note for this clone: A far larger clone is off by one base, so a read error is likely. This specimen includes other DNA sequences encoding the same CDR3. The J gene is TRBJ2-7, the V gene TRBV29-1; a weak D match, TRBD1 (5 bases). The CDR3 length is 15 residues. Germline values: CDR1 SQVTM, CDR2 ANQGSEA. The V gene lost 6 bases and the J gene lost 7 bases, with 25 bases spanning the gap. The CDR3 is CSVASGFLGLREQYF. The CDR3 nucleotides are TGCAGCGTAGCCTCAGGGTTCCTCGGGCTTAGGGAGCAGTACTTC.

The chain uses TRBV19 and TRBJ2-7; no definite D call. The CDR3 runs 13 residues. The ends were cut back, 3 bases at V and 3 bases at J, with 9 bases in the middle. Germline V CDR1 and CDR2: LNHDA, SQIVND (reference sequence). For the CDR3, the DNA is TGTGCCAGTAGTATCCTCGTGGGCTACGAGCAGTACTTC. It encodes CASSILVGYEQYF.

The chain is built from TRBV6-6 and TRBJ2-7; D might be TRBD1 or TRBD2, each matching 5 bases. In germline, CDR1 is MNHNY, CDR2 SVGAGI (reference sequence). The CDR3 has 13 residues. Trimming pared 5 bases from V and 2 bases from J, leaving 10 bases between. CDR3 coding DNA: TGTGCCAGCAGTCGGGACCCCACCTACGAGCAGTACTTC. This sequence encodes CASSRDPTYEQYF.

The chain uses TRBV5-4 and TRBJ2-5; D perhaps matches TRBD1 (6 bases). CDR1 is SGHNT and CDR2 is YYREEE in the germline V gene (reference sequence). V was trimmed by 0 bases and J by 5 bases, leaving 11 bases between them. There are 14 residues in the CDR3. The CDR3 here is CASSLEQGVETQYF. In DNA, the CDR3 is TGTGCCAGCAGCTTGGAACAGGGTGTTGAGACCCAGTACTTC.

V is TRBV2 and J is TRBJ2-7; maybe TRBD1 (6 bases). The germline CDR1 and CDR2 sequences are SNHLY and FYNNEI. Trimming removed 4 bases at V and 3 bases at J, with 7 bases between. CDR3 length: 12 residues. The CDR3 bases are TGTGCCAGCAGTGGGGACAACTACGAGCAGTACTTC. It translates to CASSGDNYEQYF.

The CDR3 DNA reads as TGTGCCAGCCTAAATGGCCCATTCGGGGACAGGAGCTCCTACGAGCAGTACTTC. Protein product: CASLNGPFGDRSSYEQYF. The V and J genes are TRBV21-1 and TRBJ2-7; the D call in the table, TRBD1, was not verified against the DNA. TRBV21-1 is designated a pseudogene. CDR3 length equals 18 residues.

The chain carries TRBV7-3 and TRBJ2-3; D tentatively fits TRBD1 or TRBD2 (5 bases each). Germline V gives CDR1 SGHTA, CDR2 FQGTGA. CDR3 length equals 13 residues. Between the trimmed V and J ends, which lost 5 bases and 8 bases, there was a span of 14 bases. The CDR3: CASSPHGGGTQYF. The CDR3 DNA reads as TGTGCCAGCAGCCCTCATGGGGGTGGTACGCAGTATTTT.

This chain connects TRBV5-1 to TRBJ1-2; D gene unclear. V was clipped by 0 bases and J by 4 bases, with 10 bases between them. This CDR3 is 14 amino acids long. Germline V lookup: CDR1 SGHRS, CDR2 YFSETQ. The CDR3 bases are TGCGCCAGCAGCTTGGCCGGCGTCGGCTATGGCTACACCTTC. As protein: CASSLAGVGYGYTF.

The J gene is TRBJ1-2, the V gene TRBV19; D remains ambiguous. This CDR3 has 13 residues. CDR1 and CDR2 from the germline V gene are LNHDA and SQIVND (reference sequence). V was pared by 3 bases and J by 8 bases, with 13 bases between. The CDR3 loop reads CASSIGLLSGYTF. In DNA, the CDR3 is TGTGCCAGTAGTATCGGACTCCTTTCGGGCTACACCTTC.

This clone showed up just once. The chain combines TRBV7-9 with TRBJ1-3; D gene unclear. Per germline, CDR1 SEHNR and CDR2 FQNEAQ (reference sequence). The CDR3 runs to 13 residues. V lost 3 bases and J lost 4, with 7 bases in between. In nucleotides, the CDR3 is TGTGCCAGCAGCTTCGGCCAGGGAAACACCATATATTTT. Protein sequence: CASSFGQGNTIYF.